A selection of T cell receptor beta chains follows, all from one sample in a study of blood T cell repertoires in COVID-19. Repertoires were generated with immunoSEQ multiplex PCR, while TCRdb's copy carries only in-frame clones and drops some. The table shows around 190,000 clones, with around 83% occurring only once. Sequences were obtained from peripheral blood. The receptors come from a woman in her 70s with COVID-19, enrolled during active disease. Both conserved end residues are part of each CDR3. The order of the fields is V gene, J gene, D gene, clone size, CDR3 protein, CDR3 DNA. D genes are given only for firm matches. Expanded clones are given a class, and other clones once, few, many or no size at all.

v_gene: TRBV7-7; j_gene: TRBJ2-3; d_gene: TRBD1; abundance: -; CDR3aa: CASSPRTGGDTQYF; CDR3nt: TGTGCCAGCAGCCCCCGGACAGGAGGAGATACGCAGTATTTT
v_gene: TRBV2; j_gene: TRBJ2-7; d_gene: TRBD2; abundance: -; CDR3aa: CASSEFLAGTSEQYF; CDR3nt: TGTGCCAGCAGTGAGTTTCTAGCGGGAACGTCCGAGCAGTACTTC
v_gene: TRBV12-3/TRBV12-4; j_gene: TRBJ2-5; d_gene: TRBD2; abundance: -; CDR3aa: CASRTWGGETQYF; CDR3nt: TGTGCCAGCAGAACGTGGGGGGGAGAGACCCAGTACTTC
v_gene: TRBV20-1; j_gene: TRBJ2-1; d_gene: TRBD1; abundance: -; CDR3aa: CSAGQDNEQFF; CDR3nt: TGCAGTGCTGGACAGGACAATGAGCAGTTCTTC
v_gene: TRBV2; j_gene: TRBJ1-5; d_gene: -; abundance: -; CDR3aa: CASSPRRTGPQHF; CDR3nt: TGTGCCAGCAGTCCGCGTCGAACTGGGCCCCAGCATTTT
v_gene: TRBV5-4; j_gene: TRBJ1-4; d_gene: -; abundance: once; CDR3aa: CASSLLSSNEKLFF; CDR3nt: TGTGCCAGCAGCTTGCTGAGTTCTAATGAAAAACTGTTTTTT
v_gene: TRBV6-2/TRBV6-3; j_gene: TRBJ2-7; d_gene: TRBD1; abundance: -; CDR3aa: CASSTGTGFYEQYF; CDR3nt: TGTGCCAGCAGCACCGGGACAGGGTTCTACGAGCAGTACTTC
v_gene: TRBV11-2; j_gene: TRBJ2-5; d_gene: TRBD2; abundance: -; CDR3aa: CASSTPGTNGETQYF; CDR3nt: TGTGCCAGCAGCACTCCGGGGACTAATGGAGAGACCCAGTACTTC
v_gene: TRBV7-8; j_gene: TRBJ1-6; d_gene: -; abundance: -; CDR3aa: CASSLESQGLNSPLHF; CDR3nt: TGTGCCAGCAGCTTAGAGTCCCAGGGGCTTAATTCACCCCTCCACTTT
v_gene: TRBV28; j_gene: TRBJ2-7; d_gene: TRBD2; abundance: -; CDR3aa: CASNLAGHISYEQYF; CDR3nt: TGTGCCAGCAATCTAGCGGGACACATTTCCTACGAGCAGTACTTC
v_gene: TRBV20-1; j_gene: TRBJ2-2; d_gene: -; abundance: -; CDR3aa: CSASRGALTGELFF; CDR3nt: TGCAGTGCTAGTCGCGGGGCTTTAACCGGGGAGCTGTTTTTT
v_gene: TRBV27; j_gene: TRBJ1-2; d_gene: -; abundance: -; CDR3aa: CASSSTGTHGYTF; CDR3nt: TGTGCCAGCAGTTCCACAGGGACCCATGGCTACACCTTC
v_gene: TRBV19; j_gene: TRBJ1-3; d_gene: TRBD1; abundance: -; CDR3aa: CASSADRKNTIYF; CDR3nt: TGTGCCAGTAGTGCGGACAGGAAAAACACCATATATTTT
v_gene: TRBV7-2; j_gene: TRBJ2-3; d_gene: -; abundance: -; CDR3aa: CASSLAITPTDTQYF; CDR3nt: TGTGCCAGCAGCTTAGCGATCACCCCTACTGATACGCAGTATTTT
v_gene: TRBV19; j_gene: TRBJ1-1; d_gene: TRBD1; abundance: -; CDR3aa: CASSLWTGANTEAFF; CDR3nt: TGTGCCAGTAGTCTCTGGACAGGAGCGAACACTGAAGCTTTCTTT
v_gene: TRBV5-1; j_gene: TRBJ2-7; d_gene: TRBD1; abundance: -; CDR3aa: CASSLVGTGGGEQYF; CDR3nt: TGCGCCAGCAGCTTGGTAGGGACAGGGGGCGGAGAGCAGTACTTC
v_gene: TRBV28; j_gene: TRBJ2-1; d_gene: -; abundance: -; CDR3aa: CASFDFAYNEQFF; CDR3nt: TGTGCCAGCTTTGACTTTGCCTACAATGAGCAGTTCTTC
v_gene: TRBV5-6; j_gene: TRBJ2-7; d_gene: TRBD1; abundance: -; CDR3aa: CASSEFDREYEQYF; CDR3nt: TGTGCCAGCAGCGAATTCGACAGGGAGTACGAGCAGTACTTC
v_gene: TRBV7-8; j_gene: TRBJ2-7; d_gene: TRBD1; abundance: -; CDR3aa: CATFPGTGSHEQYF; CDR3nt: TGTGCCACCTTCCCCGGGACAGGGTCCCACGAGCAGTACTTC
v_gene: TRBV25-1; j_gene: TRBJ2-5; d_gene: TRBD1; abundance: -; CDR3aa: CASSEFRGQETQYF; CDR3nt: TGTGCCAGCAGTGAATTCAGGGGGCAAGAGACCCAGTACTTC
v_gene: TRBV2; j_gene: TRBJ1-3; d_gene: -; abundance: -; CDR3aa: CASEYGVGGNTIYF; CDR3nt: TGTGCCAGCGAATACGGGGTCGGTGGAAACACCATATATTTT
v_gene: TRBV19; j_gene: TRBJ1-1; d_gene: -; abundance: -; CDR3aa: CASTGENTEAFF; CDR3nt: TGTGCCAGTACGGGGGAGAACACTGAAGCTTTCTTT
v_gene: TRBV7-2; j_gene: TRBJ1-5; d_gene: TRBD1; abundance: -; CDR3aa: CASSLQGTAHQPQHF; CDR3nt: TGTGCCAGCAGCTTACAGGGGACAGCCCATCAGCCCCAGCATTTT